This T cell receptor (beta chain) appears in the sequencing data of a study of blood T cell repertoires in COVID-19 (dated by TCRdb to about 2020). Some background on the complete study: The collaborator samples originated in the United States, Italy and Spain and spanned the acute and convalescent phases of COVID-19. The material from the prospective study consisted of cDNA or gDNA derived from T cells, B-cell-depleted T cells, or PBMCs. Subjects who had been exposed to COVID-19, were actively infected with it, or had recovered from it provided the deeply sampled blood TCRbeta repertoires that made up the dataset. The repertoires were released in a freely available public database intended as a resource for research on the immune response to SARS-CoV-2. Samples were obtained from the ongoing ImmuneRACE study (first 160 participants) and from 1,254 subjects provided by 6 global collaborators. A de-identified subject ID, COVID-19 status, age in years and sex were almost always included in the sample metadata. Where available, HLA class I and class II types were taken from metadata supplied by the sample provider and were not determined by assay-based typing.

Clipping removes 3 bases from V and 4 bases from J, with 6 as the unmatched junction base count. From a lookup of the germline V gene (reference sequence), CDR1 and CDR2 are LNHDA and SQIVND. The CDR3 numbers 16 residues from cysteine through phenylalanine. This entry keeps only the CDR3 DNA: 48 bases, framed from base 1. Participants in the prospective study were enrolled through a virtual design, were aged about 18 to 100 years, and lived in approximately 25 United States geographic areas. To assign participants to cohorts, the prospective study relied on clinical history that participants themselves reported in a screening survey and a study questionnaire. In the prospective study, mobile phlebotomists collected whole blood, serum and a nasopharyngeal or oropharyngeal swab from each participant. Additional blood draws and questionnaires over an approximately two-month period could optionally be provided by prospective study participants. Prospective study blood samples were shipped either frozen or at room temperature before DNA extraction.

The paper's findings and limits, for the study overall: The amount of clinical and demographic metadata varied by source and participant and was provided uncurated.

Of note for this clone: Its antigen remains unidentified. It has no much larger one-base neighbor in the sample; base qualities were not kept.

TCRbeta CDR3 regions were amplified from genomic DNA using the immunoSEQ Assay, a bias-controlled multiplex PCR. Turning to the authors' computational methods: The number of nucleated cells in each sample was estimated by amplification of reference gene primers within the assay. Sequence reads were collapsed and filtered to measure the absolute abundance of every unique TCRbeta CDR3 rearrangement. For each sample, productive Simpson clonality was calculated by taking the square root of Simpson's diversity index across productive rearrangements. TCRdb holds this immuneACCESS table with in-frame rearrangements only. Some clones are missing; in checked studies, unresolved V genes explain under half, and the rest has no known cause. V, J and clone size are taken as reported in that table, and D and trimming were inferred from the DNA itself. The sample table contains fewer than 350,000 clones; only one count was recorded for almost 90% of them. The ten top clones hold approximately 1.5% of the sample.

This receptor was obtained from a woman aged 18-29 years with acute COVID-19. Specimen: PBMCs or T cells enriched from blood (not recorded which). The rearranged segments are TRBV19 and TRBJ2-3, and 11 junctional nucleotides match TRBD2. The CDR3 loop reads CASSILAGGPSDTQYF. The bases are TGTGCCAGTAGTATTTTAGCGGGAGGGCCATCAGATACGCAGTATTTT.